The sequence of this TCR beta chain was determined in a study of T-cell memory formation after mild COVID-19. Study-wide results and caveats: Later expanders leaned CD4+, whereas clones that contracted between day 15 and 85 were balanced CD4/CD8.

Trimming shortened V by 5 bases and J by 2 bases, and 4 bases separated the two germline ends. CDR1 is KGHDR and CDR2 is SFDVKD in the germline V gene. The CDR3 runs 12 residues. Libraries for TCRalpha and TCRbeta carried sample barcodes and unique molecular identifiers via 5'RACE. A single record per CDR3 protein comes from TCRdb applying MiXCR to the 5' RACE reads. The sample lists roughly 580,000 distinct CDR3 sequences; approximately 19% were seen once. Of note for this clonotype: The antigen is undetermined.

The V and J genes are TRBV24-1 and TRBJ2-3; the D is unclear. This clonotype originated in an adult woman who had mild COVID-19 (a few samples of this study predate the infection). Cell type and time point are not known. Sequencing was done on a sample of PBMCs or a T cell subset sorted from them (not recorded which). This chain's CDR3 is CATSGNTDTQYF. CDR3 nucleotides: TGTGCCACCAGTGGAAACACAGATACGCAGTATTTT.